The next 17 T cell receptor beta chains were all read from a single sample in a study of glioma-infiltrating T cells after dendritic cell vaccination. Generated by immunoSEQ multiplex PCR, the TCRdb table keeps only in-frame clones and is missing some. This table has about 92,000 clones, 85% to 90% appearing once. The sample here was blood, taken before dendritic cell vaccination. The receptors come from a human donor with glioblastoma.

The chain combines TRBV28 with TRBJ2-2; 10 bases are shared with TRBD2. CDR3 length: 14 amino acids. Germline loops: CDR1 MDHEN, CDR2 SYDVKM. Trimming cost V 10 bases and J 3 bases; bases outside gene matches: 5. Here the CDR3 reads CATAAGGYTGELFF. The CDR3, as DNA: TGTGCCACGGCAGCGGGAGGGTACACCGGGGAGCTGTTTTTT.

V gene TRBV5-4 combines with J gene TRBJ1-2; perhaps TRBD1 as D (5 bases). The CDR3 totals 16 residues. Germline V gives CDR1 SGHNT, CDR2 YYREEE (reference sequence). Trimming stripped 0 bases from V and 4 bases from J, with 16 bases between. CDR3 amino acids: CASSLDFTGTFYGYTF. The CDR3 bases are TGTGCCAGCAGCTTGGACTTTACAGGAACTTTCTATGGCTACACCTTC.

The chain combines TRBV4-1 with TRBJ2-7, with 9 bases aligning to TRBD1. V shed 0 bases, J shed 4 bases, and the junction held 4 bases outside the gene matches. The CDR3 is 15 residues long. The germline gives CDR1 MGHRA, CDR2 YSYEKL. This chain's CDR3 is CASSQDRGQGYEQYF. CDR3 coding DNA: TGCGCCAGCAGCCAAGATCGAGGACAGGGGTACGAGCAGTACTTC.

The rearrangement joins TRBV30 to TRBJ1-3; TRBD1 matches at 8 bases. With V trimmed by 2 bases and J by 4 bases, 4 bases remained unmatched. The CDR3 is made up of 14 amino acids. Germline CDR1 GTSNPN, CDR2 SVGIG (reference sequence). CDR3 in amino acids: CAWSYSGGGNTIYF. CDR3 nucleotide sequence: TGTGCCTGGAGTTATTCAGGGGGCGGAAACACCATATATTTT.

J is TRBJ2-7 and V is TRBV7-2; D remains ambiguous. This CDR3 contains 12 residues. The germline gives CDR1 SGHTA, CDR2 FQGNSA. Trimming shortened V by 4 bases and J by 3 bases, and 7 bases separated the two germline ends. CDR3 loop: CASSSDFYEQYF. The CDR3 region has the DNA TGTGCCAGCAGCTCCGACTTCTACGAGCAGTACTTC.

This clone has only one observation. The CDR3 DNA is TGTGCCAGCAGTTCAAACAGGCCCAACTATGGCTACACCTTC. Translating it yields CASSSNRPNYGYTF. The rearrangement uses TRBV28 and TRBJ1-2; tentative D call: TRBD1 (5 bases). Germline V gives CDR1 MDHEN, CDR2 SYDVKM. This CDR3 has 14 amino acids. V lost 4 bases and J lost 2, with 11 bases in between.

This sequence joins TRBV5-4 and TRBJ2-7; 12 bases are shared with TRBD2. CDR3 length: 18 amino acids. Germline-derived CDR1 and CDR2 are SGHNT and YYREEE (reference sequence). V lost 0 bases, J lost 3 bases, and 10 bases stayed unmatched. The CDR3, as DNA: TGTGCCAGCAGCTTGGGACTAGCGGGAGCTAGGGGTGACTACGAGCAGTACTTC. It encodes CASSLGLAGARGDYEQYF.

This chain connects TRBV13 to TRBJ2-7; maybe TRBD1 (6 bases). The CDR3 is 15 amino acids. Germline V lookup: CDR1 PRHDT, CDR2 FYEKMQ (reference sequence). V lost 5 bases and J lost 3, with 17 bases in between. CDR3 sequence: CASSPRQERDYEQYF. In DNA form, the CDR3 reads TGTGCCAGCAGCCCCCGACAGGAAAGGGACTACGAGCAGTACTTC.

V usage is TRBV5-6 and J usage is TRBJ2-5, with TRBD1 matching 10 bases. Unmatched junction bases numbered 2, after V lost 4 bases and J lost 5 bases. Germline V gene data show CDR1 as SGHDT and CDR2 as YYEEEE. CDR3 size: 13 residues. The DNA for the CDR3 is TGTGCCAGCAGCCTGGGACAGGGGGAGACCCAGTACTTC. Its protein product is CASSLGQGETQYF.

The chain carries TRBV7-2 and TRBJ2-4; D gene ambiguous. The CDR3 loop spans 15 amino acids. V was clipped by 1 base and J by 6 bases, with 13 bases between them. Germline-derived CDR1 and CDR2 are SGHTA and FQGNSA. The CDR3 DNA follows: TGTGCCAGCAGCTTAGGATCGGAGCCGGCAAACATTCAGTACTTC. Translation gives CASSLGSEPANIQYF.

The chain is built from TRBV6-5 and TRBJ2-1; D not resolved. This CDR3 region has 12 residues. Germline lookup yields CDR1 MNHEY and CDR2 SVGAGI. Trimming took off 8 bases at V and 3 bases at J, with 8 bases between the two ends. For the CDR3, the DNA is TGTGCCAGCTGGCCGGGCTACAATGAGCAGTTCTTC. Its translation: CASWPGYNEQFF.

The chain has TRBV28 and TRBJ1-6; D is possibly TRBD1 (5 bases). The CDR3 spans 19 residues. Looked up from germline, CDR1 is MDHEN and CDR2 is SYDVKM. The V end lost 6 bases, the J end lost 3 bases, and 24 bases lay between the germline ends. The CDR3 DNA sequence: TGTGCCAGCAGGCGGAGGGGTGTGGACACAGTTCACTATAATTCACCCCTCCACTTT. Residues: CASRRRGVDTVHYNSPLHF. Complete variable domain (other parts from reference TRBV28 and TRBJ1-6): DVKVTQSSRYLVKRTGEKVFLECVQDMDHENMFWYRQDPGLGLRLIYFSYDVKMKEKGDIPEGYSVSREKKERFSLILESASTNQTSMYLCASRRRGVDTVHYNSPLHFGNGTRLTVT.

The chain is built from TRBV21-1 and TRBJ1-1; whether TRBD1, the table's D call, matches the DNA was not checked. TRBV21-1 is tagged as a pseudogene. CDR3 length: 13 residues. This CDR3 is CASSKSWAAEAFF. CDR3 DNA sequence: TGTGCCAGCAGCAAATCCTGGGCAGCTGAAGCTTTCTTT.

This chain joins TRBV28 and TRBJ1-5, with a weak D call TRBD1 (5 bases). This CDR3 has 18 residues. The V gene lost 5 bases and the J gene lost 7 bases, with 27 bases spanning the gap. Germline CDR1 is MDHEN and CDR2 is SYDVKM. CDR3 in DNA: TGTGCCAGCAGTCCTAAGGACATATTTATCTATTCGAGACAGCCCCAGCATTTT. Its translation: CASSPKDIFIYSRQPQHF.

V gene TRBV5-6 combines with J gene TRBJ2-5, with TRBD2 matching over 12 bases. The CDR3 spans 18 residues. The V gene's germline CDR1 is SGHDT and CDR2 YYEEEE. The V gene end was trimmed by 0 bases and the J gene end by 4 bases; junction bases not matched to a gene: 10. The CDR3: CASSLGLAGVSSSETQYF. CDR3 coding DNA: TGTGCCAGCAGCTTGGGACTAGCGGGAGTTTCATCGTCAGAGACCCAGTACTTC.

To note about this clone: The same CDR3 can be traced to other DNA sequences in this sample. This chain links TRBV13 with TRBJ2-5, with TRBD1 identical over 7 bases. V shed 1 base, J shed 2 bases, and the junction held 1 base outside the gene matches. Germline V gives CDR1 PRHDT, CDR2 FYEKMQ (reference sequence). CDR3 length: 14 residues. The CDR3 here is CASSLVGQQETQYF. DNA for the CDR3: TGTGCCAGCAGCTTAGTGGGACAGCAAGAGACCCAGTACTTC.

The V and J genes are TRBV27 and TRBJ2-1, with 7 bases that match TRBD1. Trimming at V came to 5 bases and at J to 4 bases, leaving 2 bases not matched to a gene. Germline values: CDR1 MNHEY, CDR2 SMNVEV (reference sequence). This CDR3 has 13 amino acids. The CDR3 coding sequence is TGTGCCAGCAGTCCAGGGGGATACAATGAGCAGTTCTTC. Its protein product is CASSPGGYNEQFF.